Below, 6 T cell receptor beta chains from the same sample are listed, as sequenced in a study of blood T cell repertoires in COVID-19. Generated by immunoSEQ multiplex PCR, the TCRdb table keeps only in-frame clones and is missing some. The data contain 150,000 to 200,000 clones, around 86% of them singletons. The sequenced sample consisted of peripheral blood. Receptors originate from a young woman with active or convalescent COVID-19.

The J gene is TRBJ1-2, the V gene TRBV5-1, with 9 bases fitting TRBD1. The germline CDR1 and CDR2 sequences are SGHRS and YFSETQ. This CDR3 has 14 residues. The V gene end was trimmed by 4 bases and the J gene end by 7 bases; junction bases not matched to a gene: 8. Written as DNA, the CDR3 is TGCGCCAGCAGCCCCGGACAGGGGATTGGTGGCTACACCTTC. This gives the protein CASSPGQGIGGYTF.

Comment on this clone: At one end the junction does not follow the germline gene, possibly because of a read error. This chain connects TRBV7-7 to TRBJ2-7, with 7 bases fitting TRBD1. This CDR3 region has 16 residues. CDR1 and CDR2 from the germline V gene are SSHAT and FNYEAQ (reference sequence). The CDR3 bases are TGTGCTAGCAGCTCAGGAAGCCGGGACAGCAACTACGAGCAGTACTTC. It is translated as CASSSGSRDSNYEQYF.

V is TRBV4-1 and J is TRBJ1-6; TRBD1 agrees at 7 bases. The ends lost 1 base at V and 7 bases at J; junction bases unmatched: 13. The CDR3 has 18 amino acids. The germline V gene has CDR1 MGHRA and CDR2 YSYEKL. CDR3 DNA: TGCGCCAGCAGCCAAGTGAAGGGGGCGCTTTTTGGAAATTCACCCCTCCACTTT. This translates into CASSQVKGALFGNSPLHF.

CDR3 sequence (DNA): TGTGCCAGTAGTATAGATCTATTGAATGGCTACACCTTC. Protein sequence: CASSIDLLNGYTF. The rearrangement links TRBV19 to TRBJ1-2; unclear D gene. Trimming removed 0 bases from V and 6 bases from J, with 8 bases in between. The CDR3 contains 13 residues. From germline, CDR1 is LNHDA and CDR2 SQIVND (reference sequence).

The chain uses TRBV27 and TRBJ2-7, with TRBD1 matching over 8 bases. Germline values: CDR1 MNHEY, CDR2 SMNVEV (reference sequence). This CDR3 comprises 15 residues. With 0 bases clipped from V and 2 bases from J, the junction kept 3 bases outside the gene matches. CDR3 sequence reads: CASSLSRQGTYEQYF. CDR3 DNA: TGTGCCAGCAGTTTATCGCGACAGGGGACCTACGAGCAGTACTTC.

The chain has TRBV2 and TRBJ2-7; D call uncertain. V was trimmed by 6 bases and J by 2 bases, leaving 23 bases between them. Germline CDR1 SNHLY, CDR2 FYNNEI. The length of the CDR3 is 17 residues. This chain's CDR3 is CASRTDLAGSTPYEQYF. The CDR3 DNA reads as TGTGCCAGCAGAACCGACCTTGCCGGGTCCACACCCTACGAGCAGTACTTC. The complete variable domain, with remaining parts taken from reference TRBV2 and TRBJ2-7, reads EPEVTQTPSHQVTQMGQEVILRCVPISNHLYFYWYRQILGQKVEFLVSFYNNEISEKSEIFDDQFSVERPDGSNFTLKIRSTKLEDSAMYFCASRTDLAGSTPYEQYFGPGTRLTVT.